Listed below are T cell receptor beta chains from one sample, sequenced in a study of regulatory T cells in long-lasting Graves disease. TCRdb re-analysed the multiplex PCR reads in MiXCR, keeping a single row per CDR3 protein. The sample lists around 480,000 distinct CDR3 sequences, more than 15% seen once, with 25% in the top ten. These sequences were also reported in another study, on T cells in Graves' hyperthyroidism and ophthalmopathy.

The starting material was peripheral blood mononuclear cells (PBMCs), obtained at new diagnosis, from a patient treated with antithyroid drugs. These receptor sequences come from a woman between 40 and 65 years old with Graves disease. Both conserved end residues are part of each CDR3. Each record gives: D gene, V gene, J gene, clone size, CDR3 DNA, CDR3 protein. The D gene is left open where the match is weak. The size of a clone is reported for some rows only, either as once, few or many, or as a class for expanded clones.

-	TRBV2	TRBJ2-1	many	TGTGCCAGCAAAAGGAATCAGGGAAATTATAATGAGCAGTTCTTC	CASKRNQGNYNEQFF
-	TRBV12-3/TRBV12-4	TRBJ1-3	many	TGTGCCAGCAGGGCCCAAGGGGAGGGAAACACCATATATTTT	CASRAQGEGNTIYF
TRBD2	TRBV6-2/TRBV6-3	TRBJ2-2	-	TGTGCCAGCAGACTAGCGGGGGTAATCACCGGGGAGCTGTTTTTT	CASRLAGVITGELFF
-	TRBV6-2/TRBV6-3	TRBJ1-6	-	TGTGCCAGCACCCCAACGGGGCCCTCACCCCTCCACTTT	CASTPTGPSPLHF
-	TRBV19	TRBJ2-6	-	TGTGCCAGTGATCTCCTATTTGGGGCCAACGTCCTGACTTTC	CASDLLFGANVLTF
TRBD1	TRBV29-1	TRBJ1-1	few	TGCAGCGTTGGAGCAGGGGGCATTACTGAAGCTTTCTTT	CSVGAGGITEAFF
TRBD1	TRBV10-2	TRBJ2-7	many	TGCGCCAGCAGCAACAGGGGGCTGGGGGACGAGCAGTACTTC	CASSNRGLGDEQYF
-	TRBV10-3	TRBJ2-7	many	TGTGCCATCAGTGAGTCGATAGGAGGGGGGCGCCACGAGCAGTACTTC	CAISESIGGGRHEQYF
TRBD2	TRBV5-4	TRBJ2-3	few	TGTGCCAGCACCCGGGACGGGGGGTCCGCAGATACGCAGTATTTT	CASTRDGGSADTQYF
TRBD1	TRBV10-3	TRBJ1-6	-	TGTGCCATCAGTGAAATACCACCGGGACAGCTTAATTCACCCCTCCACTTT	CAISEIPPGQLNSPLHF
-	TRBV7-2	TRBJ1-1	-	TGTGCCAGCAGCAAACCGGGGAGAGAAGCTTTCTTT	CASSKPGREAFF
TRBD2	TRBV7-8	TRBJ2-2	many	TGTGCCAGCAGCTTAAACCCTGGGGGGGGAGACACCGGGGAGCTGTTTTTT	CASSLNPGGGDTGELFF
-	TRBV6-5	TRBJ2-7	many	TGTGCCAGCAGTTACTCGGGCCAGTTGCCCTCCTACGAGCAGTACTTC	CASSYSGQLPSYEQYF
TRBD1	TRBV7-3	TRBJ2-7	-	TGTGCCAGTAGATCCACCGGGACAGGGTTTCACTACGAGCAGTACTTC	CASRSTGTGFHYEQYF
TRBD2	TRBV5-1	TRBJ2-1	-	TGCGCCAGCAGCTTGGAGGCGGGGGGGCGGGGTGAGCAGTTCTTC	CASSLEAGGRGEQFF
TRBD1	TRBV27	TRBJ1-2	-	TGTGCCAGCAGTTCTAAACAGGGGTCTAACTATGGCTACACCTTC	CASSSKQGSNYGYTF
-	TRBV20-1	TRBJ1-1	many	TGCAGTGCTAGGTACGGTAACACTGAAGCTTTCTTT	CSARYGNTEAFF
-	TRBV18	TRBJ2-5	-	TGTGCCAGCTCACCCCAGAGTCAGCAAGACACCCAGTACTTC	CASSPQSQQDTQYF
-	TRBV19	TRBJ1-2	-	TGTGCCAGTAGTATACCTCTCGACTATGGCTACACCTTC	CASSIPLDYGYTF
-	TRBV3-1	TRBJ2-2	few	TGTGCCAGCAGCTTCGGGACACCCAACACCGGGGAGCTGTTTTTT	CASSFGTPNTGELFF
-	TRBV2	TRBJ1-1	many	TGTGCCAGCAGTGAGATGAGCGTCACTGAAGCTTTCTTT	CASSEMSVTEAFF
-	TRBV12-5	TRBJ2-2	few	TGTGCTAGTGGTTTGGTAGTGTGGGACTCGAACACCGGGGAGCTGTTTTTT	CASGLVVWDSNTGELFF
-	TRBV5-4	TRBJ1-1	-	TGTGCCAGCAACATAGATTTGAACACTGAAGCTTTCTTT	CASNIDLNTEAFF
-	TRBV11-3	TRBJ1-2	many	TGTGCCAGCAGCTTAGCCTATGGTCCTTATGGCTACACCTTC	CASSLAYGPYGYTF
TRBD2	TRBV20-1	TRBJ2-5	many	TGCAGTGAGAGTGGCATTAGCGGGTCAGAGACCCAGTACTTC	CSESGISGSETQYF
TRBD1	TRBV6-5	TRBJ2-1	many	TGTGCCAGCAGGTACCAGGGGGACTCCTACAATGAGCAGTTCTTC	CASRYQGDSYNEQFF
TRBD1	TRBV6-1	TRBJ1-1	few	TGTGCCAGCAGGGGACAGGGGATTTTGAACACTGAAGCTTTCTTT	CASRGQGILNTEAFF
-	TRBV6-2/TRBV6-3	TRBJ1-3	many	TGTGCCAGCAGTGATCGTTGGAAGCCCTATCCAAGCTCTGGAAACACCATATATTTT	CASSDRWKPYPSSGNTIYF